The clone carrying this T cell receptor beta chain was observed a handful of times. Study processing details: Amplification from reference gene primers served as the basis for estimated nucleated cell counts. TCRdb's table, derived via immunoSEQ multiplex PCR, lists solely in-frame clones and lacks some. V and J calls and clone size come straight from that table; D and trimming were deduced from the DNA. The data hold about 260,000 clones, with approximately 90% observed a single time. These data originate in a study of blood T cell repertoires in COVID-19. Per the germline V gene, CDR1 is MRHNA and CDR2 is SNTAGT. CDR3 size: 15 residues. Deletions cut 2 bases from V and 1 base from J, with 10 bases between. Adults between roughly 18 and 89 years of age took part from 20 to 25 US areas.

This clonotype was obtained from a woman younger than 45 with acute COVID-19. The chain combines TRBV6-4 with TRBJ2-3; D is possibly TRBD1 (5 bases). The sample consisted of PBMCs or T cells enriched from blood (not recorded which). Here the CDR3 DNA reads TGTGCCAGCAGTGACGGGGCCGGTGGCACAGATACGCAGTATTTT. Encoded protein: CASSDGAGGTDTQYF.